The 18 T cell receptor beta chains listed next were all sequenced from one sample in a study of cytomegalovirus exposure and HLA in healthy donors. PCR primers comprised 60 Vbeta and 13 Jbeta primers. Using immunoSEQ multiplex PCR, the repertoire was profiled, and TCRdb retains in-frame clones only, with some absent. The sample includes 110,000 to 150,000 clones, around 72% of them seen just once. The sample taken for sequencing was PBMCs. Every receptor here comes from a woman in her thirties or forties in good health and CMV-seronegative.

V is TRBV5-1 and J is TRBJ2-1, with 8 bases lining up with TRBD2. This CDR3 is built from 14 residues. Germline V CDR1 and CDR2: SGHRS, YFSETQ. V shed 0 bases and J 15 bases; nucleotides not matched to a gene: 11. The DNA of the CDR3 is TGCGCCAGCAGCTTGGATCCCTCCGGGACTAGTCCGTTCTTC. It is translated as CASSLDPSGTSPFF.

The chain uses TRBV4-1 and TRBJ2-3, with TRBD2 matching 11 bases. This CDR3 region has 15 residues. The ends lost 0 bases at V and 5 bases at J; junction bases unmatched: 1. The germline CDR1 and CDR2 sequences are MGHRA and YSYEKL. The CDR3 reads CASSQDGLAGDTQYF. The CDR3 DNA reads as TGCGCCAGCAGCCAAGACGGACTAGCGGGAGATACGCAGTATTTT.

The chain is built from TRBV5-1 and TRBJ1-3; the D gene is possibly TRBD1 (5 bases). Germline loops: CDR1 SGHRS, CDR2 YFSETQ. Trimming removed 4 bases at V and 1 base at J, with 12 bases between. The length of the CDR3 is 15 residues. CDR3 in amino acids: CASSTAGNSGNTIYF. CDR3 nucleotide sequence: TGCGCCAGCAGCACGGCAGGGAATTCTGGAAACACCATATATTTT.

The V call is TRBV29-1, the J call TRBJ1-5; a weak D match, TRBD1 (5 bases). V was cut by 6 bases and J by 7 bases, with 16 bases left in between. The CDR3 has 13 residues. Germline V lookup: CDR1 SQVTM, CDR2 ANQGSEA. For the CDR3, the DNA is TGCAGCGTGGGGCGGGGGAATGGACAGCCCCAGCATTTT. It translates to CSVGRGNGQPQHF.

This clone was seen more than once but under ten times. The CDR3: CASSYWTSGELFF. Here the CDR3 DNA reads TGTGCCAGCAGTTACTGGACTAGCGGGGAGCTGTTTTTT. The rearrangement links TRBV6-5 to TRBJ2-2, with 7 positions matching TRBD2. Germline V gene data show CDR1 as MNHEY and CDR2 as SVGAGI. The CDR3 extends over 13 amino acids. Trimming at V came to 1 base and at J to 7 bases, leaving 0 bases not matched to a gene.

The chain employs TRBV19 and TRBJ1-2; D is possibly TRBD1 (6 bases). Germline values: CDR1 LNHDA, CDR2 SQIVND (reference sequence). This CDR3 is built from 13 residues. V gave up 6 bases and J gave up 2 bases, with 10 bases separating them. The CDR3 bases are TGTGCCAGTAGGAGAGACAGGAACTATGGCTACACCTTC. Protein product: CASRRDRNYGYTF.

This clone turned up a few times. The genes are TRBV19 and TRBJ1-1, with TRBD1 identical over 8 bases. The V and J ends lost 7 bases and 10 bases, in that order; junction bases with no gene match: 5. Germline loops: CDR1 LNHDA, CDR2 SQIVND (reference sequence). There are 11 residues in the CDR3. CDR3 protein: CASTTGVVAFF. In nucleotides, the CDR3 is TGTGCCAGTACGACAGGGGTTGTAGCTTTCTTT.

DNA for the CDR3: TGTGCCAGCAGCGCGACTAGCGGGGGGGCCGGCGAGACCCAGTACTTC. Amino acids: CASSATSGGAGETQYF. This chain uses TRBV5-4 with TRBJ2-5; 14 nucleotides line up with TRBD2. Germline V gene data show CDR1 as SGHNT and CDR2 as YYREEE (reference sequence). The CDR3 has 16 amino acids. V was pared by 4 bases and J by 5 bases, with 7 bases of the junction left unmatched.

This chain links TRBV2 with TRBJ1-1, with TRBD1 as a possible D gene (6 bases). V lost 7 bases, J lost 5 bases, and 23 bases lay in between. The CDR3 is made up of 16 amino acids. From germline, CDR1 is SNHLY and CDR2 FYNNEI. CDR3 loop: CASTLDGEGGGTEAFF. The DNA for the CDR3 is TGTGCCAGCACCTTAGATGGGGAGGGGGGGGGAACTGAAGCTTTCTTT. Filled out from reference TRBV2 and TRBJ1-1, the complete variable domain reads EPEVTQTPSHQVTQMGQEVILRCVPISNHLYFYWYRQILGQKVEFLVSFYNNEISEKSEIFDDQFSVERPDGSNFTLKIRSTKLEDSAMYFCASTLDGEGGGTEAFFGQGTRLTVV.

The rearrangement joins TRBV7-2 to TRBJ2-5; 7 nucleotides match TRBD1. From germline, CDR1 is SGHTA and CDR2 FQGNSA. CDR3 size: 15 residues. V dropped 3 bases and J dropped 2; count of bases not matched to a gene: 6. CDR3 sequence: CASSFGQARQETQYF. DNA of the CDR3: TGTGCCAGCAGCTTCGGACAGGCACGACAAGAGACCCAGTACTTC. The variable domain in full, with the rest retrieved from reference TRBV7-2 and TRBJ2-5, is GAGVSQSPSNKVTEKGKDVELRCDPISGHTALYWYRQSLGQGLEFLIYFQGNSAPDKSGLPSDRFSAERTGGSVSTLTIQRTQQEDSAVYLCASSFGQARQETQYFGPGTRLLVL.

The CDR3 spells CATSLQYGTANEKLFF. The CDR3 nucleotides read TGTGCCACCAGCCTTCAGTACGGGACAGCTAATGAAAAACTGTTTTTT. V is TRBV15 and J is TRBJ1-4; 7 nucleotides agree with TRBD1. CDR1 is LNHNV and CDR2 is YYDKDF in the germline V gene (reference sequence). The CDR3 has 16 amino acids. Trimming cost V 5 bases and J 3 bases; bases outside gene matches: 9.

This sequence joins TRBV7-2 and TRBJ1-2, with D possibly being TRBD1 (5 bases). V was cut by 2 bases and J by 2 bases, with 12 bases left in between. There are 15 residues in the CDR3. From germline, CDR1 is SGHTA and CDR2 FQGNSA. CDR3 nucleotide sequence: TGTGCCAGCAGCTTATCAGTGACAGAAAACTATGGCTACACCTTC. This sequence encodes CASSLSVTENYGYTF.

V usage is TRBV7-9 and J usage is TRBJ1-2; D is undetermined. The germline CDR1 and CDR2 sequences are SEHNR and FQNEAQ (reference sequence). V gave up 4 bases and J gave up 3 bases, with 9 bases separating them. This CDR3 region has 13 residues. CDR3 sequence (DNA): TGTGCCAGCAGCTCGCAGGTGGACTATGGCTACACCTTC. Encoded protein: CASSSQVDYGYTF.

This clone was counted between two and nine times. V usage is TRBV19 and J usage is TRBJ1-1, with 10 bases fitting TRBD1. The junction had 9 bases not matched to a gene; V was cut back by 5 bases and J by 3 bases. From germline, CDR1 is LNHDA and CDR2 SQIVND (reference sequence). The CDR3 spans 16 residues. The CDR3 spells CASSPGTGVPYTEAFF. Written as DNA, the CDR3 is TGTGCCAGTAGTCCTGGGACAGGGGTACCTTACACTGAAGCTTTCTTT.

V is TRBV7-9 and J is TRBJ2-7, with 11 bases matching TRBD2. The CDR3 is 16 amino acids. The ends lost 0 bases at V and 3 bases at J; junction bases unmatched: 4. Per germline, CDR1 SEHNR and CDR2 FQNEAQ (reference sequence). In DNA form, the CDR3 reads TGTGCCAGCAGCTTAGCGGAACTAGCGGGGGACTACGAGCAGTACTTC. Translated, it gives CASSLAELAGDYEQYF. Using reference TRBV7-9 and TRBJ2-7 for the parts outside the CDR3, the full variable domain is DTGVSQNPRHKITKRGQNVTFRCDPISEHNRLYWYRQTLGQGPEFLTYFQNEAQLEKSRLLSDRFSAERPKGSFSTLEIQRTEQGDSAMYLCASSLAELAGDYEQYFGPGTRLTVT.

This rearrangement joins TRBV5-6 to TRBJ1-6; D not resolved. Trimming shortened V by 0 bases and J by 6 bases, and 13 bases separated the two germline ends. Germline V gives CDR1 SGHDT, CDR2 YYEEEE. The CDR3 contains 16 residues. CDR3 region: CASSLEFGQANSPLHF. The CDR3 region has the DNA TGTGCCAGCAGCTTGGAATTTGGGCAGGCTAATTCACCCCTCCACTTT. The whole variable domain, filled in from reference TRBV5-6 and TRBJ1-6, reads DAGVTQSPTHLIKTRGQQVTLRCSPKSGHDTVSWYQQALGQGPQFIFQYYEEEERQRGNFPDRFSGHQFPNYSSELNVNALLLGDSALYLCASSLEFGQANSPLHFGNGTRLTVT.

In the case of this clone: Since a much larger clone is just one base distant, this may be a read error. The CDR3 DNA reads as TGTGCCAGCAGCGCGGGACTAGCGGACACAGATACGCAGTATTTT. This encodes CASSAGLADTDTQYF. This chain uses TRBV9 with TRBJ2-3, with TRBD2 identical over 11 bases. Trimming at V came to 3 bases and at J to 2 bases, leaving 2 bases not matched to a gene. This CDR3 contains 15 residues. Germline V gives CDR1 SGDLS, CDR2 YYNGEE.

The chain is built from TRBV18 and TRBJ1-1; D is unclear. Trimming left V 5 bases short and J 1 base short, with 11 bases between. The germline V gene has CDR1 KGHSH and CDR2 LQKENI. The CDR3 runs to 14 residues. CDR3 in DNA: TGTGCCAGCTCAAAAACAGACACGAACACTGAAGCTTTCTTT. It translates to CASSKTDTNTEAFF.